This entry describes one T cell receptor beta chain. Its antigen remains unidentified. No base qualities exist here, and no much larger clone lies one base off it. This sample also contains other DNA sequences that code for the same CDR3. The CDR3 measures 16 amino acids from cysteine to phenylalanine. Only the CDR3 region is kept as DNA, spanning 48 bases read in frame from base 1. V is trimmed back by 0 bases and J by 1 base, and the junction contains 5 bases that no gene match accounts for. Looking up the germline V gene yields CDR1 SGDLS and CDR2 YYNGEE. These data are taken from a study of shared clonotypes between healthy human individuals (dated by TCRdb to 2020 to 2022). Describing the broader study: The cohort included a few men and a couple of women between 18 and 49 years of age. For each donor, CD4 naive and CD4 memory were each run on three plates, CD8 naive on two plates, and CD8 memory on one plate. To estimate repertoire size and how much clonotype sharing occurs between individuals, the study deeply sequenced the blood TCR repertoires of five or six healthy adults. Libraries were prepared and TCR repertoires were sequenced by different laboratories using diverse techniques, in order to increase sequencing depth and limit assay-specific biases. Between about 0.8 and 9 billion PBMCs per donor were obtained by leukapheresis.

The donors were healthy, HIV-negative adults with no recently reported acute infections or vaccinations. Every donor was a Caucasian adult living in Nashville, Tennessee, USA. CD4+ T cells were enriched by magnetic negative selection, after which naive cells were positively selected on CD45RA and the negative fraction was taken as the memory subset. Blood was collected by leukapheresis, and PBMCs were isolated by Ficoll-Histopaque density gradient centrifugation and then cryopreserved in liquid nitrogen vapor phase. Analytical flow cytometry was used to check the purity and quantity of every magnetically sorted T cell population. From each sorted fraction, genomic DNA was isolated and quantified by UV absorbance on a Nanodrop 2000c. The investigation overall reported the following: Compared with non-shared clonotypes, the clonotypes found in all four sorted-subset donors had higher generation probabilities. Sampling was restricted to blood, and TCR repertoires in tissues likely differ from the TCR repertoires found in blood. When a handful of donors were compared, the shared fraction of clonotypes was about 5.4% for naive CD4, about 4% for naive CD8, 2% to 2.5% for memory CD4, and less than 0.45% for memory CD8. Incomplete sequencing was indicated by rarefaction of sorted-subset datasets, despite the large sequencing depth. Pairwise subsampling led to the expectation that sequencing depth would affect the degree of clonotype sharing among donors. Estimated clonotype richness was generally larger for naive than for memory subsets. The genetic and exposure-history diversity represented was limited by the small number of donors.

Using the deep immunoSEQ assay, TCR CDR3 regions were amplified from genomic DNA by multiplex PCR. Genomic DNA extracted from each cell subset was distributed evenly over all wells of several immunoSEQ 96-well plates, and each plate served as one replicate. For sorted subsets, 200 to 250 ng of genomic DNA, equivalent to 25,000 to 30,000 T cell genomes, went into each replicate PCR. Purified libraries were measured with a Qubit 3.0 fluorometer, size-checked on a Bioanalyzer 2100, and measured again with the KAPA Library Quantification kit. Every immunoSEQ 96-well plate was sequenced on a dedicated single-read 150-cycle Illumina NextSeq 550 flow cell. The paper's data handling went like this. Because the immunoSEQ output held only junctional sequences and lacked quality scores, the filtering could not match the filtering applied to full-length reads. Sequences were annotated with PyIR, a Python wrapper for IgBLAST v1.9, using IMGT germline references to assign V/J genes and CDR3. Any read was removed if the V/J assignment was weak (E-value above 1e-6), the CDR3 was missing, or the read contained stop codons, out-of-frame junctions, or ambiguous translated residues. V3J clonotypes were defined as sequences sharing an identical inferred V gene, J gene, and CDR3 amino acid sequence. To compute the percentage overlap between repertoires, the number of shared unique clonotypes was divided by the size of the smaller repertoire. Three approaches were used to assess repertoire richness: RTK rarefaction, the Chao1 estimator, and Recon v2.1 estimates of unobserved clonotypes. For all TCRbeta clonotypes obtained by the gDNA method from several donors, generation probabilities were computed with OLGA. TCRdb carries this immuneACCESS record with in-frame sequences only. Its versions omit some clonotypes, under half of them owing to an unresolved V gene in the studies checked, with the rest unexplained. V, J and clone size are those of that table, while D and trimming were read from the DNA. Within this sample are some 2,100,000 clones, with 90% to 96% of them counted one time only. The ten largest clones capture about 0.13% of the sample.

The source material was naive CD4+ T cells sorted from blood. The cell subset or site label here, explained by the study, means: CD45RA+ positively selected. The chain is encoded by TRBV9 joined to TRBJ2-5; 8 central nucleotides agree with TRBD2. The sequence derives from a man aged 18-30 years in good health. The bases read TGTGCCAGCAGCGTAGGGGCGGGAGGAGGCCAAGAGACCCAGTACTTC. Its protein is CASSVGAGGGQETQYF.